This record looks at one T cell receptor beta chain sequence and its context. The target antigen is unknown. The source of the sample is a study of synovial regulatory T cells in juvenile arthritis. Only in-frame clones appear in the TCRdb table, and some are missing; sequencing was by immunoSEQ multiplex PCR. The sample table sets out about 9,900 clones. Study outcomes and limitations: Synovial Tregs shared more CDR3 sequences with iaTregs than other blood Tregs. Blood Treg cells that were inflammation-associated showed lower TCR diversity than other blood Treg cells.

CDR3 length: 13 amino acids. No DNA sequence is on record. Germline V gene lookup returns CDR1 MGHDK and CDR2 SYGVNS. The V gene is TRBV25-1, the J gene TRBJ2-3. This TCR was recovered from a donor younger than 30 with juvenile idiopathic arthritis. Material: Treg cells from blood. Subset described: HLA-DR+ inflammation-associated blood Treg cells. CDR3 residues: CASRDAMADTQYF.